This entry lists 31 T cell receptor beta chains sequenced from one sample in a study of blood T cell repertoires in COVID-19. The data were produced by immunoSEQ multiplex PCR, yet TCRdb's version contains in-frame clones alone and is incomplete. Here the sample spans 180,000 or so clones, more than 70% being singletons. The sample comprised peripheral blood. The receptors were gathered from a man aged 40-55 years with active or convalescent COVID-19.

For the CDR3, the DNA is TGTGCCAGCAGTTACCGAACAGGGGTCGGAAACACCATATATTTT. Protein sequence: CASSYRTGVGNTIYF. The genes are TRBV6-2 or TRBV6-3 and TRBJ1-3; TRBD1 matches at 7 bases. CDR3 length: 15 amino acids. The J segment lost 4 bases and the V segment lost 2 bases, leaving 5 bases of the junction unmatched. CDR1 is MNHEY and CDR2 is SVGEGT in the germline V gene.

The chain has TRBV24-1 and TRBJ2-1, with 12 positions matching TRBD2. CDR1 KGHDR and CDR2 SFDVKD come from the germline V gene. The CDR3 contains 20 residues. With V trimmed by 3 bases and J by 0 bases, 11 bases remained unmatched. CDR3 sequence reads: CATSDPSTSGGRNSYNEQFF. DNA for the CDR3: TGTGCCACCAGTGATCCCTCGACTAGCGGGGGCCGGAACTCCTACAATGAGCAGTTCTTC.

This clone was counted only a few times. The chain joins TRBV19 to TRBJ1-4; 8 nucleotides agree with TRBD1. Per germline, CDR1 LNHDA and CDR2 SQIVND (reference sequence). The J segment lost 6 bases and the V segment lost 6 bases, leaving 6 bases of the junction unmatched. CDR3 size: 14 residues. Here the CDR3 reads CASSNRGFDEKLFF. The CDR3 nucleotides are TGTGCCAGTAGCAACAGGGGGTTTGATGAAAAACTGTTTTTT.

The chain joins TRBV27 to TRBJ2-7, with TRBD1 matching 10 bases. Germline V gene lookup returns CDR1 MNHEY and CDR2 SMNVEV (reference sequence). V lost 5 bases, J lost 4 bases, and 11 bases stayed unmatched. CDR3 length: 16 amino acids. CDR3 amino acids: CASSPSPGQGIYEQYF. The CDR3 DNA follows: TGTGCCAGCAGTCCATCCCCGGGACAGGGGATTTACGAGCAGTACTTC.

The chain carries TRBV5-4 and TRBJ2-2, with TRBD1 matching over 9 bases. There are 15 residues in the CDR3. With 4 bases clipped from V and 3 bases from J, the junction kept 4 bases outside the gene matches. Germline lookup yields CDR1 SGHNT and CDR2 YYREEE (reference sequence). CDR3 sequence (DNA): TGTGCCAGCAGCCGGGACAGGGTTCACACCGGGGAGCTGTTTTTT. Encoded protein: CASSRDRVHTGELFF.

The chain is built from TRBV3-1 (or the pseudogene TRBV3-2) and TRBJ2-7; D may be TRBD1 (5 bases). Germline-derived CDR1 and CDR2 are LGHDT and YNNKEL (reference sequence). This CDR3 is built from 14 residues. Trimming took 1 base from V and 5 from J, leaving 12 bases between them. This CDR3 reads CASSQVVTGNEQYF. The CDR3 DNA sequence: TGTGCCAGCAGCCAAGTTGTTACAGGTAACGAGCAGTACTTC.

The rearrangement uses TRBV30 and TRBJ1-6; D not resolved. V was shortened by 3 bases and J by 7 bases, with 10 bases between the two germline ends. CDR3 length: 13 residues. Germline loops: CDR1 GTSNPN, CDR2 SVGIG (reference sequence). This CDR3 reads CAWSPGRNSPLHF. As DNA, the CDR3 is TGTGCCTGGAGCCCGGGGAGAAATTCACCCCTCCACTTT.

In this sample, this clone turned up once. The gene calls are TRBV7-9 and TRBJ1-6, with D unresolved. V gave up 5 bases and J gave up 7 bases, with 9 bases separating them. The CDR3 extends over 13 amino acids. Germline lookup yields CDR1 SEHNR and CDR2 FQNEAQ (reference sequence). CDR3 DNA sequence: TGTGCCAGCAGCGGGCCAAGGAATTCACCCCTCCACTTT. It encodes CASSGPRNSPLHF.

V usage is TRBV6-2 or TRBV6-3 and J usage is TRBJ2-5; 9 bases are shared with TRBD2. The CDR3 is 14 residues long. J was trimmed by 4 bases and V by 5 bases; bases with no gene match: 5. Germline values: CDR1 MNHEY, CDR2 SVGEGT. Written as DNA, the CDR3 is TGTGCCAGCAGTATTCTAGCGGGGTCAGAGACCCAGTACTTC. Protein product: CASSILAGSETQYF.

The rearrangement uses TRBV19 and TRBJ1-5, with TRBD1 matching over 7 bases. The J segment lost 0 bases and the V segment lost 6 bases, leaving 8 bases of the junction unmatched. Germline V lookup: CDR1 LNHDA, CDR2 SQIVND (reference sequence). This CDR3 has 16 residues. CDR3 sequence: CASSQGQPYSNQPQHF. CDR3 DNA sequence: TGTGCCAGTAGCCAGGGACAGCCATATAGCAATCAGCCCCAGCATTTT.

CDR3: CASTTAFGYTF. CDR3 nucleotide sequence: TGTGCCAGTACGACAGCTTTCGGCTACACCTTC. The chain has TRBV19 and TRBJ1-2, with a tentative D call TRBD1 (5 bases). The V gene's germline CDR1 is LNHDA and CDR2 SQIVND (reference sequence). V shed 7 bases and J shed 8 bases, with 11 bases lying between them. The CDR3 spans 11 residues.

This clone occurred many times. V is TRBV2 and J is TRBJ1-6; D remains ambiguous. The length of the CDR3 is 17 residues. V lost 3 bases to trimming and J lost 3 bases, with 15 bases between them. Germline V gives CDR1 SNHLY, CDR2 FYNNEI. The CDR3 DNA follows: TGTGCCAGCAGTGATAGGCGGCCCTCACTCTATAATTCACCCCTCCACTTT. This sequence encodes CASSDRRPSLYNSPLHF.

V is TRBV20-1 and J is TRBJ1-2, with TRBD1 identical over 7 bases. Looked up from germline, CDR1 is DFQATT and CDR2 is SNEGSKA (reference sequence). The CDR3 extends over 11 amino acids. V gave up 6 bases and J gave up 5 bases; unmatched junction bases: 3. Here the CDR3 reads CSASGGYGYTF. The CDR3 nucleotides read TGCAGTGCATCAGGGGGATATGGCTACACCTTC.

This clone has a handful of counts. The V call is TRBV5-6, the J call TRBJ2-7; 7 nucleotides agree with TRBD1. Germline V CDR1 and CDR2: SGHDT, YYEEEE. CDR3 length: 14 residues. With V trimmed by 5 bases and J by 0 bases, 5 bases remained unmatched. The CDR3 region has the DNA TGTGCCAGCAGAGACAGGGCTAGCTCCTACGAGCAGTACTTC. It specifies CASRDRASSYEQYF.

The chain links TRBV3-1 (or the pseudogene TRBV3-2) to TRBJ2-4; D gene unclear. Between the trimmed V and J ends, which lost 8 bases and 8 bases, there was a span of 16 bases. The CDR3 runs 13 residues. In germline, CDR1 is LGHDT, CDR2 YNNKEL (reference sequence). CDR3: CASSPPRYDIQYF. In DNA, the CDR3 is TGTGCCAGCTCGCCTCCCCGGTACGACATTCAGTACTTC.

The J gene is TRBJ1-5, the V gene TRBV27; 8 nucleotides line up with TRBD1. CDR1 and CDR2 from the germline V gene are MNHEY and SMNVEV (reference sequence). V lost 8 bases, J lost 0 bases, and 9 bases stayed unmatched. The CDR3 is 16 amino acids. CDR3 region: CASGRGTGGSNQPQHF. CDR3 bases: TGTGCCAGCGGGAGGGGGACAGGCGGTAGCAATCAGCCCCAGCATTTT.

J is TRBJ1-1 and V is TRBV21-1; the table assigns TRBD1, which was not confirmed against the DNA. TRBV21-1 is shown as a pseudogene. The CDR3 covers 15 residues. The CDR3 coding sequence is TGTTCCAGCAGCGAAGATTTCCGGGACAGGGCTTGTCCTTTCTTT. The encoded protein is CSSSEDFRDRACPFF.

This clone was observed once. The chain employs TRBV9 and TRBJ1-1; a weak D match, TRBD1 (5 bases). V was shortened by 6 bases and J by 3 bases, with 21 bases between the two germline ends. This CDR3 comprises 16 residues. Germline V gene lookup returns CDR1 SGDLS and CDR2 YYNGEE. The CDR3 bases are TGTGCCAGCAACTCTCCTTCGCGGGGCGGGGACACTGAAGCTTTCTTT. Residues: CASNSPSRGGDTEAFF.

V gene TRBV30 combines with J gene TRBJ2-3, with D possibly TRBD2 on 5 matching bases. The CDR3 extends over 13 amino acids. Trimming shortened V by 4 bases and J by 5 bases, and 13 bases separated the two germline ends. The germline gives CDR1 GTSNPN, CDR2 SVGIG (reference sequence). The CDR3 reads CAWTGPSGDTQYF. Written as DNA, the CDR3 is TGTGCCTGGACAGGACCAAGCGGAGATACGCAGTATTTT.

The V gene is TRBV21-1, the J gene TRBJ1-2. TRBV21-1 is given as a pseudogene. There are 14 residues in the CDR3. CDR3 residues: CASSKGGGGYGYTF. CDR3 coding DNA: TGTGCCAGCAGCAAAGGCGGAGGAGGGTATGGCTACACCTTC.

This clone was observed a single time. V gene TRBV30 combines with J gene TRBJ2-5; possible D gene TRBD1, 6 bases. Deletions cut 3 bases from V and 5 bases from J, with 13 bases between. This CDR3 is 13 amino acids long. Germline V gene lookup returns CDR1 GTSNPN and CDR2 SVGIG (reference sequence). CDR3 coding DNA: TGTGCCTGGAGACAGGGAAGTCAGGAGACCCAGTACTTC. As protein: CAWRQGSQETQYF.

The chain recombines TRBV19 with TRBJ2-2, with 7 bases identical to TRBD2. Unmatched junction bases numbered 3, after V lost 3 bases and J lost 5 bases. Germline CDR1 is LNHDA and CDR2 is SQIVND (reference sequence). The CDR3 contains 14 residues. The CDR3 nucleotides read TGTGCCAGTAGTATTTCCGGGGGGACCGGGGAGCTGTTTTTT. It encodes CASSISGGTGELFF. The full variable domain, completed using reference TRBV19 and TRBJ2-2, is DGGITQSPKYLFRKEGQNVTLSCEQNLNHDAMYWYRQDPGQGLRLIYYSQIVNDFQKGDIAEGYSVSREKKESFPLTVTSAQKNPTAFYLCASSISGGTGELFFGEGSRLTVL.

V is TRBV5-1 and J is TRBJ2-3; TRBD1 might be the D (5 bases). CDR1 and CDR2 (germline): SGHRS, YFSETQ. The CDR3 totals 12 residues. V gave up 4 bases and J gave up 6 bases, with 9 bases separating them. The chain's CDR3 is CASSPDTDTQYF. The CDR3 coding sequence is TGCGCCAGCAGCCCGGACACGGATACGCAGTATTTT.

CDR3 nucleotides: TGTGCCAGCTCACCGGGACTAGCGGGGGAAAAAGAGACCCAGTACTTC. Translating gives CASSPGLAGEKETQYF. This chain uses TRBV18 with TRBJ2-5, with 14 nucleotides matching TRBD2. The ends lost 3 bases at V and 3 bases at J; junction bases unmatched: 3. Looked up from germline, CDR1 is KGHSH and CDR2 is LQKENI. This CDR3 is 16 amino acids long. Using reference TRBV18 and TRBJ2-5 for the parts outside the CDR3, the full variable domain is NAGVMQNPRHLVRRRGQEARLRCSPMKGHSHVYWYRQLPEEGLKFMVYLQKENIIDESGMPKERFSAEFPKEGPSILRIQQVVRGDSAAYFCASSPGLAGEKETQYFGPGTRLLVL.

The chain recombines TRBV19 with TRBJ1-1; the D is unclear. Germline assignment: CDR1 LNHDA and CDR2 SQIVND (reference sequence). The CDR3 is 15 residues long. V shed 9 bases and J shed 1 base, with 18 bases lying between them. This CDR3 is CASFRWGVPNTEAFF. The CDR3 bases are TGTGCCAGCTTTAGGTGGGGAGTACCGAACACTGAAGCTTTCTTT.

This CDR3 is CASSIVVPGQGNTEAFF. In nucleotides, the CDR3 is TGTGCCAGTAGTATAGTGGTCCCCGGACAGGGCAACACTGAAGCTTTCTTT. The V gene is TRBV19, the J gene TRBJ1-1; 8 nucleotides match TRBD1. V gave up 1 base and J gave up 2 bases; unmatched junction bases: 9. Per the germline V gene, CDR1 is LNHDA and CDR2 is SQIVND (reference sequence). The CDR3 runs 17 residues.

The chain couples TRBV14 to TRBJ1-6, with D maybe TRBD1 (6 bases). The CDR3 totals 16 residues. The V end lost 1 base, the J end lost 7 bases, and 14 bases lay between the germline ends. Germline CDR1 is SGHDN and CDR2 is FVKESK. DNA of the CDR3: TGTGCCAGCAGCCAAGTGTCGGGGGGCAGAAATTCACCCCTCCACTTT. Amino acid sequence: CASSQVSGGRNSPLHF.

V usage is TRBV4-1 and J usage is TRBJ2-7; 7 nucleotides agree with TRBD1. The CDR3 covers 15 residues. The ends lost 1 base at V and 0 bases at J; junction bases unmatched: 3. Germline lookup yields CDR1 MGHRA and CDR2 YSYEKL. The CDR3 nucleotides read TGCGCCAGCAGCCAAGCTCCAGGGGGCTCCTACGAGCAGTACTTC. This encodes CASSQAPGGSYEQYF.

The CDR3 DNA reads TGTGCCAGCAGTTCAGGGGTCTCCTACGAGCAGTACTTC. Amino acid sequence: CASSSGVSYEQYF. This chain links TRBV6-6 with TRBJ2-7; maybe TRBD1 (6 bases). The V gene's germline CDR1 is MNHNY and CDR2 SVGAGI (reference sequence). V was cut by 4 bases and J by 0 bases, with 7 bases left in between. This CDR3 is built from 13 residues.

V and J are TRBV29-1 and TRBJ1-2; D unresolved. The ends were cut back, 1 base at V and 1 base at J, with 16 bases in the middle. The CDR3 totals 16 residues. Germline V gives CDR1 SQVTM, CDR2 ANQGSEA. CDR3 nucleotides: TGCAGCGTTGAAGGAGGGAAGACGTGGATTAACTATGGCTACACCTTC. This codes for CSVEGGKTWINYGYTF.

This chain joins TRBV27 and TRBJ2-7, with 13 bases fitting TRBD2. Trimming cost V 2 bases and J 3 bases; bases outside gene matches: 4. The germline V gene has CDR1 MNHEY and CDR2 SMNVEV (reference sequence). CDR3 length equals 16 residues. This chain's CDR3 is CASSLGTSGANYEQYF. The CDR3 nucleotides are TGTGCCAGCAGTTTAGGGACTAGCGGGGCCAACTACGAGCAGTACTTC.